The table lists the clone carrying this TCR beta chain with a few counts. What it binds is not known. TCRdb re-called the 5' RACE reads through MiXCR, storing one row per CDR3 protein. Altogether around 200,000 distinct CDR3 sequences are present, around a tenth being singletons, with the ten largest covering around 5%. This record comes from a study of identical twins. The CDR3 runs 15 residues. Germline V lookup: CDR1 SGHRS, CDR2 YFSETQ. Trimming left V 2 bases short and J 4 bases short, with 15 bases between. General study findings and limits: Invariant cells of the MAIT and iNKT types might have partly distorted the zero-insertion analyses. Sequences that were beta out-of-frame showed weaker excess twin sharing.

V usage is TRBV5-1 and J usage is TRBJ1-1; a possible D gene is TRBD1 (5 bases). Sample: memory (CD45RO+) T cells sorted from blood. The sequence was obtained from a woman between 18 and 29 years old in good health. This CDR3 is CASSFGDPRGTEAFF. The DNA for the CDR3 is TGCGCCAGCAGCTTTGGGGACCCCCGGGGCACTGAAGCTTTCTTT.